The 31 T cell receptor beta chains presented below share a single source sample, sequenced in a study of T cell repertoires in cytomegalovirus infection. Their recognized antigens are unknown. TCRdb ran MiXCR on the reads and lists one entry per CDR3 protein. The sample contains roughly 860,000 distinct CDR3 sequences, about 30% of which appear only once. The material sequenced was cultured CD8+ T cells from PBMCs, taken from culture after CMV antigen stimulation. The source of these receptors is a human donor in good health (CMV status not recorded). Some clones in this sample may be carry-over from other donors' samples.

There are many counts of this clonotype. V gene TRBV7-8 combines with J gene TRBJ2-7, with TRBD1 matching over 8 bases. The CDR3 sequence is 15 residues long. V dropped 2 bases and J dropped 3; count of bases not matched to a gene: 6. Germline lookup yields CDR1 SGHVS and CDR2 FQNEAQ. The CDR3 loop reads CASSLSSGQGYEQYV. The CDR3 region has the DNA TGTGCCAGCAGCTTATCCTCCGGACAGGGCTACGAGCAGTACGTC.

V gene TRBV4-1 combines with J gene TRBJ2-2; D unclear. V was clipped by 4 bases and J by 2 bases, with 11 bases between them. This CDR3 comprises 15 residues. Germline CDR1 MGHRA, CDR2 YSYEKL. The CDR3 spells CASSRQWDNTGELFF. For the CDR3, the DNA is TGCGCCAGCAGCCGACAATGGGATAACACCGGGGAGCTGTTTTTT.

The chain joins TRBV6-2 or TRBV6-3 to TRBJ2-2; TRBD1 aligns across 7 bases. V lost 4 bases, J lost 6 bases, and 5 bases stayed unmatched. This CDR3 contains 14 residues. The germline gives CDR1 MNHEY, CDR2 SVGEGT. The CDR3 DNA follows: TGTGCCAGCAGTTCCCCACAGGGGCCCGGGGAGCTGTTTTTT. Translated, it gives CASSSPQGPGELFF.

V gene TRBV6-1 combines with J gene TRBJ2-1, with 7 nucleotides matching TRBD2. This CDR3 is built from 15 residues. Germline V lookup: CDR1 MNHNS, CDR2 SASEGT. J gave up 0 bases and V 6 bases, and 5 bases lay outside the gene matches. The CDR3 spells CASRSSGFSYNEQFF. The CDR3 DNA reads TGTGCCAGCAGGAGTAGCGGGTTCTCCTACAATGAGCAGTTCTTC.

The V and J genes are TRBV7-9 and TRBJ2-3; D unresolved. V was clipped by 7 bases and J by 6 bases, with 23 bases between them. CDR3 length equals 16 residues. Germline V gene data show CDR1 as SEHNR and CDR2 as FQNEAQ (reference sequence). DNA for the CDR3: TGTGCCAGCAAAACTCTCCCCGAGGCTTTTTGGGATACGCAGTATTTT. Its protein is CASKTLPEAFWDTQYF.

This clonotype was recorded once. The chain carries TRBV19 and TRBJ1-1, with TRBD1 matching over 8 bases. The germline V gene encodes CDR1 LNHDA and CDR2 SQIVND (reference sequence). The CDR3 covers 14 residues. The V gene end was trimmed by 3 bases and the J gene end by 6 bases; junction bases not matched to a gene: 6. CDR3 amino acids: CASSIGQGLPEAFF. The CDR3 bases are TGTGCCAGTAGTATCGGACAGGGATTGCCTGAAGCTTTCTTT.

The sample holds many counts of this clonotype. The V call is TRBV7-8, the J call TRBJ1-2; 8 nucleotides line up with TRBD1. Germline-derived CDR1 and CDR2 are SGHVS and FQNEAQ. The V gene end was trimmed by 0 bases and the J gene end by 5 bases; junction bases not matched to a gene: 2. This CDR3 spans 14 amino acids. In DNA, the CDR3 is TGTGCCAGCAGCTTAGCGGACAGGGCTTATGGCTACACCTTC. It encodes CASSLADRAYGYTF.

The rearrangement uses TRBV7-9 and TRBJ2-1; a weak D match, TRBD2 (7 bases). The V gene's germline CDR1 is SEHNR and CDR2 FQNEAQ (reference sequence). Trimming removed 1 base from V and 1 base from J, with 11 bases in between. The CDR3 extends over 16 amino acids. The CDR3 nucleotides are TGTGCCAGCAGCTTAGAGGGGGGGACTTCCTACAATGAGCAGTTCTTC. It is translated as CASSLEGGTSYNEQFF.

This clonotype appeared many times. The chain links TRBV7-6 to TRBJ2-3; TRBD2 agrees at 8 bases. The CDR3 has 15 amino acids. Looked up from germline, CDR1 is SGHVS and CDR2 is FNYEAQ. With 6 bases clipped from V and 2 bases from J, the junction kept 7 bases outside the gene matches. CDR3 residues: CASRQTSVPTDTQYF. The DNA of the CDR3 is TGTGCCAGCAGACAGACTAGCGTCCCCACAGATACGCAGTATTTT.

There are a few counts of this clonotype. The gene calls are TRBV4-2 and TRBJ1-1; D ambiguous. Trimming pared 8 bases from V and 3 bases from J, leaving 16 bases between. The CDR3 is made up of 14 amino acids. Germline CDR1 is LGHNA and CDR2 is YNFKEQ. As DNA, the CDR3 is TGTGCCAGCGCTCTAAGGGAGCGGGACACTGAAGCTTTCTTT. It translates to CASALRERDTEAFF.

This clonotype came up many times. The chain combines TRBV6-2 or TRBV6-3 with TRBJ2-2; 7 positions agree with TRBD1. The CDR3 covers 15 residues. From germline, CDR1 is MNHEY and CDR2 SVGEGT. J lost 4 bases, V lost 2 bases, and 4 bases had no gene match. CDR3 amino acids: CASSYRGPVTGELFF. CDR3 bases: TGTGCCAGCAGTTACAGGGGGCCGGTCACCGGGGAGCTGTTTTTT.

The chain has TRBV6-1 and TRBJ2-1; D is possibly TRBD1 (6 bases). In germline, CDR1 is MNHNS, CDR2 SASEGT. The length of the CDR3 is 16 residues. V was pared by 6 bases and J by 5 bases, with 20 bases between. Written as DNA, the CDR3 is TGTGCCAGCAGAGAACGGTCAGGGGAGAGAAACAATGAGCAGTTCTTC. This encodes CASRERSGERNNEQFF.

Ten or more counts support this clonotype. An end of the junction does not agree with germline; a read error may underlie this. The gene calls are TRBV12-3 or TRBV12-4 and TRBJ2-1, with D possibly TRBD1 on 6 matching bases. This CDR3 spans 13 amino acids. In nucleotides, the CDR3 is TGTGCCAGCAGCTTAGACAGGTTAGATGAGCAGTTCTTC. This encodes CASSLDRLDEQFF.

V usage is TRBV27 and J usage is TRBJ2-1; 9 bases fit TRBD2. Germline-derived CDR1 and CDR2 are MNHEY and SMNVEV (reference sequence). Trimming removed 4 bases from V and 3 bases from J; junction bases left unmatched: 7. There are 16 residues in the CDR3. The CDR3 is CASSSAAGGNYNEQFF. Here the CDR3 DNA reads TGTGCCAGCAGTTCCGCAGCGGGGGGTAACTACAATGAGCAGTTCTTC.

This clonotype was detected a few times. The V call is TRBV4-1, the J call TRBJ2-3, with a tentative D call TRBD2 (5 bases). V lost 5 bases to trimming and J lost 1 base, with 13 bases between them. CDR1 is MGHRA and CDR2 is YSYEKL in the germline V gene. The CDR3 extends over 15 amino acids. In nucleotides, the CDR3 is TGCGCCAGCAGCGGAGAGGGTGGAGGCACAGATACGCAGTATTTT. Amino acid sequence: CASSGEGGGTDTQYF.

The genes are TRBV2 and TRBJ1-5; no definite D call. CDR1 SNHLY and CDR2 FYNNEI come from the germline V gene. CDR3 length: 14 amino acids. V lost 4 bases to trimming and J lost 0 bases, with 7 bases between them. CDR3 sequence (DNA): TGTGCCAGCAGTGTTAGATATAGCAATCAGCCCCAGCATTTT. Protein product: CASSVRYSNQPQHF.

The chain combines TRBV6-4 with TRBJ1-1, with a weak D call TRBD1 (5 bases). V lost 5 bases and J 0 bases, leaving 16 bases between the germline ends. Germline V gene sequence: CDR1 MRHNA, CDR2 SNTAGT. This CDR3 comprises 16 residues. The CDR3 here is CASSPHAGPLNTEAFF. CDR3 nucleotide sequence: TGTGCCAGCAGTCCCCACGCAGGGCCCTTGAACACTGAAGCTTTCTTT.

In its sample, this clonotype was seen a few times. In DNA, the CDR3 is TGTGCCATCACCCGAAGTAGGGAGGGATCCTACGAGCAGTACTTC. Translated: CAITRSREGSYEQYF. This chain connects TRBV10-3 to TRBJ2-7; 7 bases are a match to TRBD2. After removal of 7 bases from V and 1 base from J, the junction contained 10 bases not matched to a gene. The V gene's germline CDR1 is ENHRY and CDR2 SYGVKD. CDR3 length: 15 amino acids.

The chain employs TRBV6-6 and TRBJ1-1, with D possibly being TRBD1 (5 bases). The CDR3 contains 13 residues. Germline values: CDR1 MNHNY, CDR2 SVGAGI (reference sequence). CDR3 protein: CATTGGNPTEAFF. The CDR3 nucleotides read TGTGCGACGACCGGGGGGAATCCCACTGAAGCTTTCTTT.

This clonotype was recorded many times. The CDR3 DNA is TGTGCCAGCAGCTTAGGGGACACTCCCTACGAGCAGTACGTC. Translation: CASSLGDTPYEQYV. V is TRBV7-2 and J is TRBJ2-7; a possible D gene is TRBD1 (6 bases). The germline CDR1 and CDR2 sequences are SGHTA and FQGNSA. The CDR3 has 14 amino acids. V lost 1 base to trimming and J lost 2 bases, with 9 bases between them.

The chain is built from TRBV27 and TRBJ2-5; 11 nucleotides align to TRBD1. Looked up from germline, CDR1 is MNHEY and CDR2 is SMNVEV (reference sequence). The CDR3 is 15 amino acids. The V and J ends lost 8 bases and 1 base, in that order; junction bases with no gene match: 6. The CDR3 DNA follows: TGTGCCAGCCGACCCGGGACAGGGGGCCAAGAGACCCAGTACTTC. It is translated as CASRPGTGGQETQYF.

This chain links TRBV4-2 with TRBJ2-1; 7 bases agree with TRBD2. Germline CDR1 is LGHNA and CDR2 is YNFKEQ. The CDR3 sequence is 16 residues long. With V trimmed by 0 bases and J by 10 bases, 12 bases remained unmatched. The CDR3, as DNA: TGTGCCAGCAGCCAAGACTCGGGGGGTTCTTTTGGAGAGCAGTTCTTC. It codes for CASSQDSGGSFGEQFF.

This clonotype was found many times. The chain is built from TRBV5-1 and TRBJ1-4; D gene uncertain. The CDR3 has 14 residues. Trimming removed 5 bases at V and 4 bases at J, with 12 bases between. Germline V CDR1 and CDR2: SGHRS, YFSETQ. The CDR3 sequence: CASRDDRLNEKLFF. The CDR3 nucleotides are TGCGCCAGCAGAGACGACCGACTTAATGAAAAACTGTTTTTT.

This clonotype was detected a few times. Here the CDR3 reads CSARDPSLPINPMGYTF. The CDR3 coding sequence is TGCAGTGCTAGAGATCCTTCTCTACCCATAAATCCTATGGGCTACACCTTC. The chain joins TRBV20-1 to TRBJ1-2; D gene ambiguous. Germline assignment: CDR1 DFQATT and CDR2 SNEGSKA (reference sequence). V lost 0 bases, J lost 8 bases, and 25 bases lay in between. This CDR3 has 17 amino acids.

The genes are TRBV19 and TRBJ2-7, with TRBD2 as a possible D gene (6 bases). CDR1 is LNHDA and CDR2 is SQIVND in the germline V gene (reference sequence). The CDR3 runs to 14 residues. Trimming took off 7 bases at V and 6 bases at J, with 19 bases between the two ends. The DNA for the CDR3 is TGTGCCAGTAAGTTTTCGGGGGATGTGCGCGAGCAGTACTTC. Amino acid sequence: CASKFSGDVREQYF.

The chain employs TRBV19 and TRBJ2-7; weak D call: TRBD2 (6 bases). The V end lost 6 bases, the J end lost 2 bases, and 20 bases lay between the germline ends. The CDR3 covers 16 residues. Germline V CDR1 and CDR2: LNHDA, SQIVND (reference sequence). The CDR3 sequence is CASSLKPGLPTYEQYF. In nucleotides, the CDR3 is TGTGCCAGTAGCCTTAAACCGGGACTCCCAACCTACGAGCAGTACTTC.

This clonotype was detected many times. This chain uses TRBV7-2 with TRBJ1-6; 9 nucleotides match TRBD1. V lost 5 bases to trimming and J lost 2 bases; unmatched junction nucleotides: 4. The CDR3 sequence is 16 residues long. The germline V gene encodes CDR1 SGHTA and CDR2 FQGNSA. The CDR3 nucleotides are TGTGCCAGCAGCGGCGGGGACAGGGCCTATAATTCACCCCTCCACTTT. As protein: CASSGGDRAYNSPLHF.

The sample holds a few counts of this clonotype. The chain joins TRBV28 to TRBJ2-7; unclear D gene. CDR1 MDHEN and CDR2 SYDVKM come from the germline V gene. The CDR3 runs 14 residues. The ends were cut back, 2 bases at V and 2 bases at J, with 10 bases in the middle. The CDR3 is CASSLINRPYEQYV. Written as DNA, the CDR3 is TGTGCCAGCAGTTTAATCAATAGACCCTACGAGCAGTACGTC.

This clonotype was counted a few times. V is TRBV7-8 and J is TRBJ2-3, with D possibly being TRBD2 (7 bases). Germline CDR1 and CDR2: SGHVS and FQNEAQ. This CDR3 is built from 15 residues. V lost 4 bases and J 6 bases, leaving 17 bases between the germline ends. CDR3 sequence: CASSYREGGPDTQYF. CDR3 in DNA: TGTGCCAGCAGCTATAGGGAGGGGGGACCGGATACGCAGTATTTT.

This clonotype was seen more than once but under ten times. The V gene is TRBV12-5, the J gene TRBJ2-5; D may be TRBD1 (6 bases). Germline CDR1 reads LGHNT; CDR2 reads FRNRAP. This CDR3 region has 14 residues. The V end lost 1 base, the J end lost 4 bases, and 10 bases lay between the germline ends. CDR3 sequence: CASGLAQGRETQYF. CDR3 DNA: TGTGCTAGTGGTTTGGCACAGGGTCGAGAGACCCAGTACTTC.

V usage is TRBV5-5 and J usage is TRBJ2-5, with 7 bases lining up with TRBD1. Per germline, CDR1 SGHKS and CDR2 YYEKEE (reference sequence). The CDR3 runs 15 residues. The junction had 8 bases not matched to a gene; V was cut back by 4 bases and J by 2 bases. This chain's CDR3 is CASSLHQTGQETQYF. CDR3 DNA sequence: TGTGCCAGCAGCCTCCACCAGACAGGGCAAGAGACCCAGTACTTC.